This entry features one T cell receptor (beta chain) sequence. Its specificity is not known. The data derive from a study of T cell responses to AZD1222 COVID-19 vaccine. The repertoire was sequenced with immunoSEQ multiplex PCR; TCRdb's copy has only in-frame clones and lacks some. The table has over 90,000 clones, approximately 86% seen once; the top ten hold about 5%. Germline V gene data show CDR1 as SGHTA and CDR2 as FQGTGA. Losses at the gene ends were 4 bases for V and 6 bases for J; bases not matched to a gene: 5. CDR3 length: 13 residues. Overall study findings and caveats: Close to half of all spike-specific TCRs reportedly target regions of the variants that are unmutated. After the peak T cell response, and only then, were repertoires sampled. Spike as a whole was targeted by vaccine-associated CD4 TCRs, dominant at 160-218 and 743-854. The donors showed a predominance of white British ancestry and of females, with possible underestimation of clonal diversity.

The chain combines TRBV7-3 with TRBJ2-7, with 8 bases fitting TRBD1. This TCR was sampled from an adult in good health. The sequenced sample was peripheral blood, obtained on day 0 of AZD1222 vaccination. The CDR3 loop is CASSSGQVGEQYF. CDR3 DNA: TGTGCCAGCAGCTCGGGACAGGTGGGCGAGCAGTACTTC. The full variable domain, in which reference TRBV7-3 and TRBJ2-7 provide the parts outside the CDR3, is GAGVSQTPSNKVTEKGKYVELRCDPISGHTALYWYRQSLGQGPEFLIYFQGTGAADDSGLPNDRFFAVRPEGSVSTLKIQRTERGDSAVYLCASSSGQVGEQYFGPGTRLTVT.